This T cell receptor beta chain was sequenced for a study of neurological immune-mediated disorders. The V end lost 1 base, the J end lost 2 bases, and 6 bases lay between the germline ends. CDR3 length: 13 amino acids. MiXCR was run by TCRdb on the 5' RACE reads, yielding one entry per CDR3 protein. The table has about 40,000 distinct CDR3 sequences, more than 12% seen once. This clonotype was recorded at least ten times. V gene TRBV12-3 or TRBV12-4 combines with J gene TRBJ2-7; D unresolved. The sample consisted of CD4+ T cells from blood. The sequence was collected from a woman in her sixties with HTLV-1-associated myelopathy (HAM/TSP). This CDR3 reads CASSLGAAYEQYF. DNA for the CDR3: TGTGCCAGCAGTTTAGGGGCCGCCTACGAGCAGTACTTC.